This record concerns one TCR beta chain sequence. Relative to the germline gene, one junction end is altered; a read error may explain this. Produced via immunoSEQ multiplex PCR; TCRdb's table is partial and in-frame only. In the table there are approximately 88,000 clones, around 93% of which are singletons. This entry comes from a study of T cell changes during pregnancy in multiple sclerosis. The germline gives CDR1 SGHRS, CDR2 YFSETQ. The CDR3 is 17 amino acids. The sequenced sample was peripheral blood, obtained in the first trimester of pregnancy. The clonotype originates from a female donor with multiple sclerosis, enrolled in a pregnancy study. V is TRBV5-1 and J is TRBJ2-6; 11 bases line up with TRBD1. The CDR3 nucleotides are TGCGCCAGCAGTTTGGGGGGACAGGGGGCTGGGGCCAACGTCCTGACTTTC. This encodes CASSLGGQGAGANVLTF.